Below, one T cell receptor beta chain is given with its context. Germline V CDR1 and CDR2: MDHEN, SYDVKM. This CDR3 region has 17 residues. V shed 2 bases, J shed 6 bases, and the junction held 11 bases outside the gene matches. In the original workflow: Amplification of reference gene primers was used by the study to estimate nucleated cell counts. Data came from immunoSEQ multiplex PCR; TCRdb stores just in-frame clones and leaves some out. V and J calls and clone size come straight from that table; D and trimming were deduced from the DNA. The table includes 120,000 or so clones, about 80% detected once. These data are taken from a study of blood T cell repertoires in COVID-19. Study at large: Specimens from acute and convalescent COVID-19 originated in the United States, Italy and Spain. T cells, B-cell-depleted T cells, or PBMCs provided the cDNA or gDNA that served as material.

The V and J genes are TRBV28 and TRBJ1-5; TRBD1 matches 9 bases. Sequenced: peripheral blood. The receptor was derived from a woman aged 80 or over with acute or convalescent COVID-19. In nucleotides, the CDR3 is TGTGCCAGCAGTTTAAGTGGGACAGGGAGAAGAGGTCAGCCCCAGCATTTT. It encodes CASSLSGTGRRGQPQHF.